Listed here are 32 T cell receptor beta chains from one sample, sequenced in a study of T cells expressing NK-cell markers. No DNA is given; TCRdb re-called the 5' RACE reads and lists each CDR3 protein once. This repertoire includes about 180,000 distinct CDR3 sequences. Sequenced material: blood T cells: a sorted CD56 or NKG2C T cell subset, CD4+ or CD8+ T cells, or bulk PBMC T cells (not recorded which). Receptors originate from a man aged 18 to 69 in good health.

The chain uses TRBV6-5 and TRBJ2-3; TCRdb lists TRBD1, though no DNA is available to test this call. CDR3 length equals 17 residues. Germline CDR1 MNHEY, CDR2 SVGAGI. Here the CDR3 reads CASSHARQGGCTDTQYF.

The chain uses TRBV5-6 and TRBJ2-5; TCRdb names TRBD1, which stays unverified in the absence of DNA. This CDR3 comprises 15 residues. Germline CDR1 SGHDT, CDR2 YYEEEE. CDR3 region: CASSPGTGLAETQYF.

The gene calls are TRBV5-1 and TRBJ1-1. CDR1 and CDR2 from the germline V gene are SGHRS and YFSETQ. The CDR3 length is 14 residues. CDR3 sequence reads: CASSLGFLNTEAFF.

This chain connects TRBV7-6 to TRBJ2-2; TCRdb lists TRBD2, though no DNA is available to test this call. This CDR3 comprises 17 residues. Germline V lookup: CDR1 SGHVS, CDR2 FNYEAQ. CDR3 sequence: CASSFWLAGENTGELFF.

J is TRBJ1-2 and V is TRBV20-1. The germline CDR1 and CDR2 sequences are DFQATT and SNEGSKA (reference sequence). There are 15 residues in the CDR3. CDR3 residues: CSARDVSSTYYGYTF.

CDR3: CASSLSGGGASYGYTF. This chain links TRBV5-6 with TRBJ1-2; absent DNA, TCRdb's TRBD1 call cannot be checked. The CDR3 covers 16 residues. The germline gives CDR1 SGHDT, CDR2 YYEEEE.

The chain links TRBV4-2 to TRBJ2-5. Germline values: CDR1 LGHNA, CDR2 YNFKEQ. The CDR3 totals 13 residues. CDR3 sequence reads: CASSQVERQTQYF.

The J gene is TRBJ2-7, the V gene TRBV27; checking the TCRdb D call of TRBD2 is not possible without DNA. The CDR3 consists of 13 residues. CDR1 is MNHEY, CDR2 SMNVEV, per germline (reference sequence). CDR3 amino acids: CASWGTSDHEQYF.

This rearrangement joins TRBV3-1 to TRBJ2-7; TCRdb's D call, TRBD2, is unchecked because there is no DNA. The CDR3 has 14 amino acids. CDR1 LGHDT and CDR2 YNNKEL come from the germline V gene (reference sequence). This chain's CDR3 is CASSALAGVHEQYF.

V is TRBV5-1 and J is TRBJ1-4. The CDR3 has 14 residues. Germline CDR1 is SGHRS and CDR2 is YFSETQ. The CDR3 sequence is CASSRRGLNEKLFF.

The V and J genes are TRBV7-9 and TRBJ2-1. CDR1 and CDR2 (germline): SEHNR, FQNEAQ (reference sequence). The CDR3 has 15 residues. CDR3 residues: CASSQNRISYNEQFF.

V and J are TRBV6-1 and TRBJ2-3; TCRdb picks TRBD1, but there is no DNA to check that call. This CDR3 spans 14 amino acids. Germline lookup yields CDR1 MNHNS and CDR2 SASEGT. CDR3 amino acids: CASSRWGFPDTQYF.

The V and J genes are TRBV5-1 and TRBJ2-3. Germline V gene lookup returns CDR1 SGHRS and CDR2 YFSETQ. CDR3 size: 14 residues. CDR3 loop: CASSTTSSVDTQYF.

The rearrangement joins TRBV5-6 to TRBJ1-1; absent DNA, TCRdb's TRBD1 call cannot be checked. The germline gives CDR1 SGHDT, CDR2 YYEEEE. The CDR3 sequence is 16 residues long. The CDR3 loop reads CASSPILTGVNTEAFF.

This chain uses TRBV5-1 with TRBJ2-2. Germline loops: CDR1 SGHRS, CDR2 YFSETQ. The CDR3 runs to 12 residues. The CDR3 sequence: CASTLWTGELFF.

This chain connects TRBV11-2 to TRBJ2-3; TCRdb returns TRBD1, unconfirmable since there is no DNA. The CDR3 contains 17 residues. Germline V gene lookup returns CDR1 SGHAT and CDR2 FQNNGV. CDR3 region: CASSSPGLGSGTDTQYF.

This chain connects TRBV4-2 to TRBJ2-3; absent DNA, TCRdb's TRBD2 call cannot be checked. The CDR3 consists of 14 residues. Germline V gene lookup returns CDR1 LGHNA and CDR2 YNFKEQ. The CDR3 here is CASSPRGGALMQYF.

The chain couples TRBV12-3 or TRBV12-4 to TRBJ1-2; the TRBD1 assignment by TCRdb is unverifiable without DNA. The CDR3 has 15 amino acids. CDR3 loop: CASSFTQQGGYGYTF.

CDR3 sequence reads: CASSYLDRAEKLFF. The gene calls are TRBV6-5 and TRBJ1-4; lacking DNA, the TRBD1 call made by TCRdb goes unchecked. The CDR3 length is 14 residues. Germline-derived CDR1 and CDR2 are MNHEY and SVGAGI.

This chain links TRBV5-5 with TRBJ2-1; TCRdb's D call, TRBD1, is unchecked because there is no DNA. The CDR3 loop spans 15 amino acids. CDR1 is SGHKS, CDR2 YYEKEE, per germline (reference sequence). CDR3 loop: CASRGTPSSYNEQFF. The whole variable domain, remainder taken from reference TRBV5-5 and TRBJ2-1, is DAGVTQSPTHLIKTRGQQVTLRCSPISGHKSVSWYQQVLGQGPQFIFQYYEKEERGRGNFPDRFSARQFPNYSSELNVNALLLGDSALYLCASRGTPSSYNEQFFGPGTRLTVL.

The chain is built from TRBV5-6 and TRBJ1-2. Per the germline V gene, CDR1 is SGHDT and CDR2 is YYEEEE. The length of the CDR3 is 13 residues. CDR3: CASSLGSGYGYTF.

This chain connects TRBV27 to TRBJ2-5. The CDR3 consists of 14 residues. Looked up from germline, CDR1 is MNHEY and CDR2 is SMNVEV (reference sequence). CDR3: CASSSSDFQETQYF.

This sequence joins TRBV12-3 or TRBV12-4 and TRBJ1-2; TCRdb designates TRBD1, a call that cannot be tested without DNA. CDR3 size: 12 residues. The CDR3 here is CATRGGGGGYTF.

The chain joins TRBV20-1 to TRBJ2-7; no DNA is available, so the TRBD1 call from TCRdb remains unchecked. The CDR3 contains 16 residues. Germline CDR1 and CDR2: DFQATT and SNEGSKA (reference sequence). The CDR3 spells CSASPAPGGAFYEQYF.

The V gene is TRBV6-1, the J gene TRBJ2-7; TCRdb names TRBD2, which stays unverified in the absence of DNA. The CDR3 contains 14 residues. Looked up from germline, CDR1 is MNHNS and CDR2 is SASEGT. The CDR3 sequence: CASSRYGEGYEQYF.

The gene calls are TRBV27 and TRBJ1-5; without DNA, the TCRdb call of TRBD1 cannot be checked. This CDR3 contains 13 residues. The germline V gene encodes CDR1 MNHEY and CDR2 SMNVEV (reference sequence). CDR3 region: CASSPGSGQPQHF.

V is TRBV6-1 and J is TRBJ1-6. Germline V CDR1 and CDR2: MNHNS, SASEGT. The CDR3 loop spans 16 amino acids. The CDR3 is CASSDRTQVYNSPLHF.

The rearrangement links TRBV5-1 to TRBJ2-4. This CDR3 is built from 12 residues. Germline assignment: CDR1 SGHRS and CDR2 YFSETQ. The CDR3 sequence: CASSLGGDIQYF.

CDR3 region: CASSLIPGQGEQYF. V usage is TRBV5-6 and J usage is TRBJ2-7; TCRdb's D call of TRBD1 is untestable without DNA. Germline loops: CDR1 SGHDT, CDR2 YYEEEE. The CDR3 sequence is 14 residues long.

V is TRBV11-1 and J is TRBJ1-6; lacking DNA, the TRBD1 call made by TCRdb goes unchecked. CDR1 and CDR2 (germline): SGHAT, FQDESV (reference sequence). This CDR3 region has 18 residues. CDR3 residues: CASSLGFSDDGANSPLHF.

V and J are TRBV3-1 and TRBJ2-1; no DNA is available, so the TRBD2 call from TCRdb remains unchecked. Germline-derived CDR1 and CDR2 are LGHDT and YNNKEL (reference sequence). The CDR3 runs to 17 residues. The CDR3 protein is CASSQEGGIAANNEQFF.

The chain is built from TRBV9 and TRBJ2-7; TCRdb outputs TRBD1, but without DNA this stays unchecked. CDR1 and CDR2 from the germline V gene are SGDLS and YYNGEE. The CDR3 has 15 residues. The CDR3 sequence is CASSGGTGSSYEQYF.